The T cell receptor beta chain under discussion was sequenced for a study of beta chain features in type 1 diabetes (dated by TCRdb to the late 2010s). Notes on the research overall: Patients and healthy donors did not differ in mean age, gender distribution, total cell number or subset yield. A total of about 100 million sorted cells were examined across all samples, and RNA yield correlated strongly with the number of cells per subset. In the study, TCRB repertoires of sorted circulating CD4+ T cell subsets from recently diagnosed type 1 diabetes patients were compared with those of matched healthy donors. Whereas all 30 or so donors provided naive and central memory subsets, regulatory and stem cell-like memory subsets were isolated from just 8 patients and about eight healthy donors.

The entire isolated RNA was reverse transcribed using the High Capacity cDNA Reverse Transcription Kit, and thus expressed TCRB transcripts were sequenced. Naive, central memory and regulatory T cell samples underwent deep immunoSEQ sequencing, averaging about 3.3 million total reads per sample. Sorted cells were lysed in RLT buffer and RNA was extracted with DNase-treated RNeasy Micro or Mini kits, depending on cell number. Each cell subset was processed separately to prevent cross-contamination, with patient and healthy donor samples processed together. The immunoSEQ multiplex PCR was used to amplify TCRB sequences from cDNA, generating 87-bp fragments that spanned the CDR3 region. Sequencing of the amplicons was performed on the Illumina HiSeq platform. In the original analysis: Synthetic template baselines were used to correct PCR bias computationally, reads within Hamming distance 2 were collapsed, and singletons that could not be merged were discarded. Reads were aligned against IMGT to assign V, D and J genes, CDR3 length and insertions or deletions at six rearrangement sites. Clonotype counts were normalized to sorted cell number within each subset before computing true diversity and Gini coefficients with the tcR R package. The overlap coefficient, calculated on TCRB nucleotide sequences, was used to measure repertoire sharing. Out-of-frame TCRB sequences from naive cells were analyzed as a proxy for the pre-selection repertoire. TCRdb re-hosts the immuneACCESS table, in-frame sequences only. Its copies lack some clones; in the studies checked, an unresolved V gene accounts for under half of them, and the cause for the rest is not known. V and J calls and clone size come straight from that table; D and trimming were deduced from the DNA. The table for this sample lists under 800,000 clones; around 15% of them were counted only once. Clones ranked in the top ten supply 0.093% of the sample.

The research as a whole found: In all four CD4+ subsets, TCRB CDR3 length was moderately but significantly shorter in type 1 diabetes patients. PCR may preferentially amplify shorter templates, but because patient and control samples were amplified and corrected together, any resulting skew would affect both groups equally. Because the HLA sub-analyses included only small numbers of individuals, any influence of HLA type on TCRB rearrangement was left unresolved. At VDJ recombination sites, type 1 diabetes patients had fewer insertions and more deleted nucleotides, which implies abnormalities in thymic rearrangement. Sequencing cDNA rather than genomic DNA could over-represent highly expressing activated cells, although activation and CD3 levels did not differ between groups. The naive, central memory and regulatory TCRB repertoires appeared to resemble one another more closely among patients than among healthy donors.

V and J are trimmed by 6 bases and 8 bases, and the gene matches miss 13 bases of the junction. The CDR3 goes from the cysteine to the phenylalanine over 15 residues. Solely the CDR3 DNA is kept, with 45 bases framed from the first base. As encoded in the germline V gene, CDR1 is MNHEY while CDR2 is SVGAGI. Each donor gave one peripheral blood draw, approximately 110 mL on average, collected into heparinised tubes. Naive, central memory, regulatory and stem cell-like memory CD4+ T cells were sorted on a BD FACSAria II using a panel including CD45RO, CCR7, CD25, CD127, CD95 and CD27. Every sorted population had a purity above 95%. PBMCs were isolated immediately by Lymphoprep density gradient centrifugation and stained directly without culture. So that batch effects would be minimized, each experiment stained and sorted samples in pairs, pairing one healthy donor with one patient. On this clone: Which antigen it targets is not known. No base-level quality is on record; no much larger clone is a single base apart.

The rearrangement joined TRBV6-5 to TRBJ2-3, with 8 bases in between that match TRBD1. This receptor was identified in a young man in good health. Source material: naive CD4+ T cells from blood. In the paper's terms, the cell subset or site label means: true naive CD4+ T cells. At the DNA level, the sequence is TGTGCCAGCAGCCTACAGGGACAGGCCTTCGTTACGCAGTATTTT. Its amino acids are CASSLQGQAFVTQYF.